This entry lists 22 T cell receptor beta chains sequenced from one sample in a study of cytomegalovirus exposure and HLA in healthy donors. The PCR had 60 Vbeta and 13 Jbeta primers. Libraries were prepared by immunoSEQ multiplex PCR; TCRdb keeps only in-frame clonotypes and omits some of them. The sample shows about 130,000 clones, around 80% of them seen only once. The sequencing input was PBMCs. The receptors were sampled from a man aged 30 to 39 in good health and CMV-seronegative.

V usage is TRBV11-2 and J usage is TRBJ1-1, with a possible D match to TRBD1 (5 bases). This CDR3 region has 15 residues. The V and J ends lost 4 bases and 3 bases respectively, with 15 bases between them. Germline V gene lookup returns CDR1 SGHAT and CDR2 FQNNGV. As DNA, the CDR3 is TGTGCCAGCAGCTCCAAGGGGCCCATGGACACTGAAGCTTTCTTT. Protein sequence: CASSSKGPMDTEAFF.

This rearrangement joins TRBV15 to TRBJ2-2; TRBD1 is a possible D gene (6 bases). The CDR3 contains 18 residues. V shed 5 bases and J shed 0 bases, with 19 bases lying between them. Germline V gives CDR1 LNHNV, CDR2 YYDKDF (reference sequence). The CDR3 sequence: CATSGGNYRASNTGELFF. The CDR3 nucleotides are TGTGCCACCAGCGGGGGAAACTACAGGGCTTCGAACACCGGGGAGCTGTTTTTT.

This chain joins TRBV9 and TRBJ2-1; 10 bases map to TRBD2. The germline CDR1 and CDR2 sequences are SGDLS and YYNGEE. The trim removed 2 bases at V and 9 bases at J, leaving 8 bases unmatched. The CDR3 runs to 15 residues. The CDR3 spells CASSVSGRSYLEQFF. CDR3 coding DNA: TGTGCCAGCAGCGTTAGCGGGAGGAGTTATCTTGAGCAGTTCTTC.

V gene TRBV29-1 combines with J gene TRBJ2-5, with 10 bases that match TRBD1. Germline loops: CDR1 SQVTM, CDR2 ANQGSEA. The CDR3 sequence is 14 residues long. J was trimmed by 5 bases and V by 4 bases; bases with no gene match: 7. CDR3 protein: CSVVGQGGGETQYF. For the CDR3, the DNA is TGCAGCGTTGTAGGACAGGGGGGCGGTGAGACCCAGTACTTC.

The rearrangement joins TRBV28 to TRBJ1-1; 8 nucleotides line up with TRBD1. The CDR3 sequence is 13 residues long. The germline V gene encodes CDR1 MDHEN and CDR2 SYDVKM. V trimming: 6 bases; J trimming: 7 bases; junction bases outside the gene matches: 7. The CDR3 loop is CASRSTGVGEAFF. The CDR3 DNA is TGTGCCAGCAGATCGACAGGGGTAGGTGAAGCTTTCTTT.

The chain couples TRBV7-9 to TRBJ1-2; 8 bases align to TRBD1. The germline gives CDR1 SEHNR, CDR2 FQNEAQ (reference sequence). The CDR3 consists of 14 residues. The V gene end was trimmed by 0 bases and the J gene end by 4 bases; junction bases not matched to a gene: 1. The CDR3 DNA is TGTGCCAGCAGCTTAGCGACAGGGGTCTATGGCTACACCTTC. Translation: CASSLATGVYGYTF.

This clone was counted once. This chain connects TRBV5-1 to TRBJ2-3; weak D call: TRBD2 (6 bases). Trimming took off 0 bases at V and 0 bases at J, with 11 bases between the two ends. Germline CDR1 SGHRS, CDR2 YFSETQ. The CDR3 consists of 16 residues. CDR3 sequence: CASSLALAASTDTQYF. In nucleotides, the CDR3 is TGCGCCAGCAGCTTGGCCTTAGCGGCTAGCACAGATACGCAGTATTTT.

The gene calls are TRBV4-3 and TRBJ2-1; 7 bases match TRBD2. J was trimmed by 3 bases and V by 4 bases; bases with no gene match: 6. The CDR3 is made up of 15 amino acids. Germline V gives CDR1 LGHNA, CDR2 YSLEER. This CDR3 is CASSPAAGVYNEQFF. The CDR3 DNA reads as TGCGCCAGCAGCCCGGCCGCGGGAGTCTACAATGAGCAGTTCTTC.

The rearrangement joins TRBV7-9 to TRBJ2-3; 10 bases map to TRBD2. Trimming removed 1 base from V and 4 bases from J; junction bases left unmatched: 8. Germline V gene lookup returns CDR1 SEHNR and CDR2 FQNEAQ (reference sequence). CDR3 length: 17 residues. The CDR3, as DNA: TGTGCCAGCAGCTTAGTAACTAGCGGGATTGAAGCAGATACGCAGTATTTT. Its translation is CASSLVTSGIEADTQYF. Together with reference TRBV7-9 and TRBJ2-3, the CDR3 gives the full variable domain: DTGVSQNPRHKITKRGQNVTFRCDPISEHNRLYWYRQTLGQGPEFLTYFQNEAQLEKSRLLSDRFSAERPKGSFSTLEIQRTEQGDSAMYLCASSLVTSGIEADTQYFGPGTRLTVL.

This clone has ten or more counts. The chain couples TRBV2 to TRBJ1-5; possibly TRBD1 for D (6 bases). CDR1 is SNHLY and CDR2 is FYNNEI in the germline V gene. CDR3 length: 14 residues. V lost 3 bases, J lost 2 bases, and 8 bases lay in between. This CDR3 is CASSDRQGNQPQHF. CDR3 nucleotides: TGTGCCAGCAGTGATAGACAGGGCAATCAGCCCCAGCATTTT. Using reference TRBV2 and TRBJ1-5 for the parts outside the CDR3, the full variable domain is EPEVTQTPSHQVTQMGQEVILRCVPISNHLYFYWYRQILGQKVEFLVSFYNNEISEKSEIFDDQFSVERPDGSNFTLKIRSTKLEDSAMYFCASSDRQGNQPQHFGDGTRLSIL.

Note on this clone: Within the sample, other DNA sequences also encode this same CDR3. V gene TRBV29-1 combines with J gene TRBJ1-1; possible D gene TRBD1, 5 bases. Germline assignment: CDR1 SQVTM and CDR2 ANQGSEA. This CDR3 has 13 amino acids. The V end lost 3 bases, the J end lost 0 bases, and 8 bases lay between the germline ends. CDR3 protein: CSVEGRMNTEAFF. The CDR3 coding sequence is TGCAGCGTTGAGGGGCGGATGAACACTGAAGCTTTCTTT. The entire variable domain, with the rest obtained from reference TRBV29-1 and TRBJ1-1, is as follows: SAVISQKPSRDICQRGTSLTIQCQVDSQVTMMFWYRQQPGQSLTLIATANQGSEATYESGFVIDKFPISRPNLTFSTLTVSNMSPEDSSIYLCSVEGRMNTEAFFGQGTRLTVV.

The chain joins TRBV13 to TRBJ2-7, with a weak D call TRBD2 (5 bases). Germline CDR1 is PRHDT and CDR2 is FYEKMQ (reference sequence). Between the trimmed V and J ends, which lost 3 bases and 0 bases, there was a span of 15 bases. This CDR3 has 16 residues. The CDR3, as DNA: TGTGCCAGCAGCTTGAGTGGCGAGCGGAGCTCCTACGAGCAGTACTTC. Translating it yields CASSLSGERSSYEQYF. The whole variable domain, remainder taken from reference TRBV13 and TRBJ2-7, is AAGVIQSPRHLIKEKRETATLKCYPIPRHDTVYWYQQGPGQDPQFLISFYEKMQSDKGSIPDRFSAQQFSDYHSELNMSSLELGDSALYFCASSLSGERSSYEQYFGPGTRLTVT.

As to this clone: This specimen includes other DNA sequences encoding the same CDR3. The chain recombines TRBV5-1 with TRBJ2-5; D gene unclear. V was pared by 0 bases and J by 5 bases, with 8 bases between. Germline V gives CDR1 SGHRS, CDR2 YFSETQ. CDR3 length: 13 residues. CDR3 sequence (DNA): TGCGCCAGCAGCTTGGCCGGGTGGGAGACCCAGTACTTC. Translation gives CASSLAGWETQYF.

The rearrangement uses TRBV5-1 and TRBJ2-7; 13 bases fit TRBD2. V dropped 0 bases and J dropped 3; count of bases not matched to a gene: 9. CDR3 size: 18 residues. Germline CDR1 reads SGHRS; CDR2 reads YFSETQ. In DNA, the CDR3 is TGCGCCAGCAGCTTGGCTTCCCAGACTAGCGGGGGGATCTACGAGCAGTACTTC. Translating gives CASSLASQTSGGIYEQYF.

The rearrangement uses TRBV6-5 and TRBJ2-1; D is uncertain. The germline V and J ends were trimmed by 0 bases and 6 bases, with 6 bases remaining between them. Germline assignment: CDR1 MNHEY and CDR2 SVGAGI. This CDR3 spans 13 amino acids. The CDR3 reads CASSYSTSNEQFF. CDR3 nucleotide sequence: TGTGCCAGCAGTTACTCAACAAGCAATGAGCAGTTCTTC.

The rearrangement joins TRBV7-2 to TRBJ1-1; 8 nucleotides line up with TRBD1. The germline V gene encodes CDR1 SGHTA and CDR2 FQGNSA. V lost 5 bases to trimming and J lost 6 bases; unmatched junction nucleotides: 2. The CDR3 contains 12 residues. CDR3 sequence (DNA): TGTGCCAGCAGCCCAGGGGGCCCTGAAGCTTTCTTT. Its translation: CASSPGGPEAFF.

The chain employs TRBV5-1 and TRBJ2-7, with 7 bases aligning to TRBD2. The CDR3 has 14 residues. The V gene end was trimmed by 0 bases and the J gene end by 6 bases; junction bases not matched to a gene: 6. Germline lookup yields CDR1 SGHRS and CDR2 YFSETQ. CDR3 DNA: TGCGCCAGCAGCTTGGTGGGGGGGACCGTCGAGCAGTACTTC. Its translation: CASSLVGGTVEQYF.

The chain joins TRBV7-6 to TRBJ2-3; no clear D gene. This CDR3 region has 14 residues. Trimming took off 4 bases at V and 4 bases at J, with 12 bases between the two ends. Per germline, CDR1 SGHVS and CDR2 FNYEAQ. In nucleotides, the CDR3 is TGTGCCAGCAGCTCCCCGGCAGAGGCAGATACGCAGTATTTT. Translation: CASSSPAEADTQYF. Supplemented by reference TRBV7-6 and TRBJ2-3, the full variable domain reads GAGVSQSPRYKVTKRGQDVALRCDPISGHVSLYWYRQALGQGPEFLTYFNYEAQQDKSGLPNDRFSAERPEGSISTLTIQRTEQRDSAMYRCASSSPAEADTQYFGPGTRLTVL.

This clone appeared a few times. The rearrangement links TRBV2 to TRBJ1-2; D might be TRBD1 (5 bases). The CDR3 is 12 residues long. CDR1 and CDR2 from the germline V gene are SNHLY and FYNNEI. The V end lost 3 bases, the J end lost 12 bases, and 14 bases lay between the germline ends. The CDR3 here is CASSEDKPLDTF. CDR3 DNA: TGTGCCAGCAGTGAGGACAAGCCGTTAGACACCTTC.

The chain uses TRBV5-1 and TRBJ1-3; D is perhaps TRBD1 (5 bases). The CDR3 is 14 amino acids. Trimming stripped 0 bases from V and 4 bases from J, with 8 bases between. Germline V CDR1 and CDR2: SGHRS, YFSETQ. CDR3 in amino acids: CASSLDHRGNTIYF. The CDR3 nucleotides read TGCGCCAGCAGCTTGGATCACAGGGGAAACACCATATATTTT.

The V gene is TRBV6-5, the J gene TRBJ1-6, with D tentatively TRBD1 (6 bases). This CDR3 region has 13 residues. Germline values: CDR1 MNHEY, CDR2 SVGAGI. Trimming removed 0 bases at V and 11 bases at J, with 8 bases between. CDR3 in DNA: TGTGCCAGCAGTTACTCGGGACAAACACCCCTCCACTTT. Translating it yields CASSYSGQTPLHF.

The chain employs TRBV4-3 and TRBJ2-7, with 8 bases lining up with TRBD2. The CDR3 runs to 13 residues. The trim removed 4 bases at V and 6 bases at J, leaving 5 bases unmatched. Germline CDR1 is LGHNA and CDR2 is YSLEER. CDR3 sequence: CASSPGLVREQYF. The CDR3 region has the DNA TGCGCCAGCAGCCCGGGACTAGTTCGCGAGCAGTACTTC.